These T cell receptor beta chains were read from a single sample in a study of cytomegalovirus exposure and HLA in healthy donors. TCRdb keeps only in-frame clones here, not all; method: immunoSEQ multiplex PCR. The table includes 150,000 to 200,000 clones, roughly 86% detected once. Source material: PBMCs. These receptors were taken from a girl between 10 and 17 years old in good health and CMV-seropositive. The CDR3 runs from the conserved cysteine through the conserved F or W. D genes are given only for firm matches. Part of the rows lack a size; the others show once, few, many or a class for expanded clones.

j_call: TRBJ1-2
cdr3_length: 15
clone_size: .
v_call: TRBV19
d_call: .
cdr3_aa: CASSIEKRTNLGYTF
cdr3_nt: TGTGCCAGTAGTATAGAAAAACGGACAAACCTTGGCTACACCTTC

j_call: TRBJ1-6
cdr3_length: 13
clone_size: .
v_call: TRBV6-1
d_call: .
cdr3_aa: CASIRQPNSPLHF
cdr3_nt: TGTGCCAGCATCCGACAGCCTAATTCACCCCTCCACTTT

j_call: TRBJ1-2
cdr3_length: 16
clone_size: .
v_call: TRBV25-1
d_call: .
cdr3_aa: CASSEGGQGLHYGYTF
cdr3_nt: TGTGCCAGCAGTGAAGGTGGCCAGGGCCTTCACTATGGCTACACCTTC

j_call: TRBJ2-2
cdr3_length: 15
clone_size: .
v_call: TRBV2
d_call: .
cdr3_aa: CASSGKGGNTGELFF
cdr3_nt: TGTGCCAGCAGTGGGAAGGGAGGCAACACCGGGGAGCTGTTTTTT

j_call: TRBJ1-1
cdr3_length: 13
clone_size: once
v_call: TRBV9
d_call: .
cdr3_aa: CASSVRVDTEAFF
cdr3_nt: TGTGCCAGCAGCGTGAGGGTTGACACTGAAGCTTTCTTT

j_call: TRBJ2-7
cdr3_length: 15
clone_size: .
v_call: TRBV9
d_call: TRBD1
cdr3_aa: CASSTRGDRGYEQYF
cdr3_nt: TGTGCCAGCAGCACCCGAGGGGACAGGGGTTACGAGCAGTACTTC

j_call: TRBJ2-2
cdr3_length: 19
clone_size: .
v_call: TRBV7-6
d_call: TRBD1
cdr3_aa: CASSYLYFAGQENTGELFF
cdr3_nt: TGTGCCAGCAGCTACTTATACTTTGCGGGACAGGAGAACACCGGGGAGCTGTTTTTT

j_call: TRBJ2-3
cdr3_length: 16
clone_size: .
v_call: TRBV7-8
d_call: TRBD2
cdr3_aa: CASSLTSGARGDTQYF
cdr3_nt: TGTGCCAGCAGCTTGACTAGCGGGGCAAGAGGGGATACGCAGTATTTT

j_call: TRBJ2-3
cdr3_length: 16
clone_size: .
v_call: TRBV15
d_call: TRBD1
cdr3_aa: CATSRGDRGLGDTQYF
cdr3_nt: TGTGCCACCAGCAGAGGGGACAGGGGATTGGGAGATACGCAGTATTTT

j_call: TRBJ2-7
cdr3_length: 13
clone_size: .
v_call: TRBV5-1
d_call: .
cdr3_aa: CASGTGTIYEQYF
cdr3_nt: TGCGCCAGCGGAACAGGGACCATCTACGAGCAGTACTTC

j_call: TRBJ2-5
cdr3_length: 15
clone_size: once
v_call: TRBV5-1
d_call: .
cdr3_aa: CASSPWDWKQETQYF
cdr3_nt: TGCGCCAGCAGCCCATGGGACTGGAAACAAGAGACCCAGTACTTC

j_call: TRBJ1-4
cdr3_length: 18
clone_size: .
v_call: TRBV19
d_call: .
cdr3_aa: CASSISSIRTETNEKLFF
cdr3_nt: TGTGCCAGTAGTATATCCTCAATTAGGACAGAAACTAATGAAAAACTGTTTTTT

j_call: TRBJ2-3
cdr3_length: 16
clone_size: .
v_call: TRBV4-2
d_call: TRBD2
cdr3_aa: CASSQDGAGGPDTQYF
cdr3_nt: TGTGCCAGCAGCCAAGATGGGGCGGGGGGGCCAGATACGCAGTATTTT

j_call: TRBJ1-2
cdr3_length: 13
clone_size: .
v_call: TRBV27
d_call: .
cdr3_aa: CASSLIQGNGYTF
cdr3_nt: TGTGCCAGCAGTTTGATTCAGGGAAATGGCTACACCTTC

j_call: TRBJ1-2
cdr3_length: 15
clone_size: .
v_call: TRBV30
d_call: .
cdr3_aa: CASNLQDTVNYGYTF
cdr3_nt: TGTGCCTCCAACCTTCAAGACACGGTTAACTATGGCTACACCTTC

j_call: TRBJ2-7
cdr3_length: 13
clone_size: .
v_call: TRBV4-1
d_call: .
cdr3_aa: CASSQGAGAEQYF
cdr3_nt: TGCGCCAGCAGCCAAGGGGCAGGGGCCGAGCAGTACTTC

j_call: TRBJ2-2
cdr3_length: 12
clone_size: .
v_call: TRBV4-1
d_call: .
cdr3_aa: CASSHLAGELFF
cdr3_nt: TGCGCCAGCAGCCATTTAGCCGGGGAGCTGTTTTTT

j_call: TRBJ1-2
cdr3_length: 14
clone_size: .
v_call: TRBV12-5
d_call: TRBD1
cdr3_aa: CASGYRDSEYGYTF
cdr3_nt: TGTGCTAGTGGTTACCGGGACAGTGAGTATGGCTACACCTTC

j_call: TRBJ1-2
cdr3_length: 17
clone_size: .
v_call: TRBV5-5
d_call: .
cdr3_aa: CASSLYRYRLRNYGYTF
cdr3_nt: TGTGCCAGCAGCTTATACCGCTACAGGCTTCGGAACTATGGCTACACCTTC

j_call: TRBJ2-4
cdr3_length: 16
clone_size: .
v_call: TRBV11-2
d_call: TRBD1
cdr3_aa: CASSSYTGVTKNIQYF
cdr3_nt: TGTGCCAGCAGCTCCTACACAGGGGTGACCAAAAACATTCAGTACTTC

j_call: TRBJ1-1
cdr3_length: 14
clone_size: .
v_call: TRBV6-5
d_call: TRBD1
cdr3_aa: CASRGDRTGTEAFF
cdr3_nt: TGTGCCAGCAGGGGGGACAGGACAGGCACTGAAGCTTTCTTT

j_call: TRBJ1-1
cdr3_length: 16
clone_size: .
v_call: TRBV27
d_call: .
cdr3_aa: CASSSLARGANTEAFF
cdr3_nt: TGTGCCAGCAGTTCTCTGGCCCGGGGGGCGAACACTGAAGCTTTCTTT

j_call: TRBJ2-5
cdr3_length: 15
clone_size: .
v_call: TRBV14
d_call: TRBD2
cdr3_aa: CASSRGLAGVETQYF
cdr3_nt: TGTGCCAGCAGCCGGGGACTAGCGGGGGTCGAGACCCAGTACTTC

j_call: TRBJ2-7
cdr3_length: 16
clone_size: .
v_call: TRBV5-5
d_call: TRBD1
cdr3_aa: CASSLEGDREIYEQYF
cdr3_nt: TGTGCCAGCAGCTTGGAGGGAGACAGGGAAATCTACGAGCAGTACTTC

j_call: TRBJ1-1
cdr3_length: 14
clone_size: few
v_call: TRBV5-4
d_call: .
cdr3_aa: CASNTAEGDTEAFF
cdr3_nt: TGTGCCAGCAATACGGCCGAGGGTGACACTGAAGCTTTCTTT

j_call: TRBJ1-5
cdr3_length: 18
clone_size: .
v_call: TRBV10-3
d_call: TRBD1
cdr3_aa: CAISESLGQGLGNQPQHF
cdr3_nt: TGTGCCATCAGTGAGTCGTTGGGACAGGGTTTGGGCAATCAGCCCCAGCATTTT

j_call: TRBJ2-7
cdr3_length: 14
clone_size: .
v_call: TRBV7-9
d_call: TRBD1
cdr3_aa: CASSGGQGGYEQYF
cdr3_nt: TGTGCCAGCAGCGGTGGACAGGGCGGATACGAGCAGTACTTC

j_call: TRBJ1-1
cdr3_length: 15
clone_size: .
v_call: TRBV30
d_call: TRBD1
cdr3_aa: CAWSVFDRENTEAFF
cdr3_nt: TGTGCCTGGAGTGTATTTGACAGGGAGAACACTGAAGCTTTCTTT

j_call: TRBJ1-2
cdr3_length: 15
clone_size: .
v_call: TRBV9
d_call: TRBD1
cdr3_aa: CASSSGQGENHGYTF
cdr3_nt: TGTGCCAGCAGCTCGGGACAGGGGGAAAACCATGGCTACACCTTC

j_call: TRBJ2-3
cdr3_length: 16
clone_size: .
v_call: TRBV7-9
d_call: .
cdr3_aa: CASSIKARGVTDTQYF
cdr3_nt: TGTGCCAGCAGCATAAAGGCGCGGGGAGTCACAGATACGCAGTATTTT

j_call: TRBJ1-1
cdr3_length: 13
clone_size: few
v_call: TRBV7-2
d_call: TRBD1
cdr3_aa: CASSPQGAAEAFF
cdr3_nt: TGTGCCAGCAGCCCACAGGGGGCCGCTGAAGCTTTCTTT

j_call: TRBJ2-2
cdr3_length: 15
clone_size: .
v_call: TRBV6-5
d_call: TRBD2
cdr3_aa: CASSARVAGVGELFF
cdr3_nt: TGTGCCAGCAGTGCGAGGGTAGCGGGGGTAGGGGAGCTGTTTTTT

j_call: TRBJ1-4
cdr3_length: 14
clone_size: .
v_call: TRBV19
d_call: TRBD1
cdr3_aa: CASSIDRGHEKLFF
cdr3_nt: TGTGCCAGTAGTATTGACAGGGGGCACGAAAAACTGTTTTTT

j_call: TRBJ2-1
cdr3_length: 15
clone_size: .
v_call: TRBV7-7
d_call: TRBD2
cdr3_aa: CASSPTSGGAGEQFF
cdr3_nt: TGTGCTAGCAGCCCTACTAGCGGGGGGGCCGGAGAGCAGTTCTTC

j_call: TRBJ1-5
cdr3_length: 16
clone_size: few
v_call: TRBV4-1
d_call: .
cdr3_aa: CASSQDPTLRGQPQHF
cdr3_nt: TGCGCCAGCAGCCAAGACCCCACACTACGCGGCCAGCCCCAGCATTTT

j_call: TRBJ2-1
cdr3_length: 17
clone_size: .
v_call: TRBV12-5
d_call: TRBD2
cdr3_aa: CASGLVRVAGGQGEQFF
cdr3_nt: TGTGCTAGTGGTTTGGTAAGGGTAGCGGGGGGGCAGGGTGAGCAGTTCTTC

j_call: TRBJ1-2
cdr3_length: 13
clone_size: .
v_call: TRBV10-1
d_call: .
cdr3_aa: CASSESGAYGYTF
cdr3_nt: TGCGCCAGCAGTGAGTCAGGGGCCTATGGCTACACCTTC

j_call: TRBJ1-2
cdr3_length: 12
clone_size: .
v_call: TRBV18
d_call: .
cdr3_aa: CASSLLNYGYTF
cdr3_nt: TGTGCCAGCTCCCTGTTAAACTATGGCTACACCTTC

j_call: TRBJ2-5
cdr3_length: 16
clone_size: once
v_call: TRBV6-5
d_call: .
cdr3_aa: CASSYSRGRGVETQYF
cdr3_nt: TGTGCCAGCAGTTACTCGCGTGGCAGGGGAGTGGAGACCCAGTACTTC

j_call: TRBJ1-2
cdr3_length: 15
clone_size: .
v_call: TRBV14
d_call: .
cdr3_aa: CASSQDYADNYGYTF
cdr3_nt: TGTGCCAGCAGCCAAGATTACGCAGATAACTATGGCTACACCTTC

j_call: TRBJ2-7
cdr3_length: 16
clone_size: once
v_call: TRBV2
d_call: TRBD2
cdr3_aa: CASSTQVTSASYEQYF
cdr3_nt: TGTGCCAGCAGTACCCAAGTGACTAGCGCCTCCTACGAGCAGTACTTC

j_call: TRBJ1-2
cdr3_length: 14
clone_size: .
v_call: TRBV6-4
d_call: .
cdr3_aa: CASSPGWGNYGYTF
cdr3_nt: TGTGCCAGCAGCCCTGGTTGGGGCAACTATGGCTACACCTTC

j_call: TRBJ1-2
cdr3_length: 16
clone_size: once
v_call: TRBV7-8
d_call: TRBD1
cdr3_aa: CASSLRQGARLYGYTF
cdr3_nt: TGTGCCAGCAGCTTACGACAGGGGGCTAGACTCTATGGCTACACCTTC

j_call: TRBJ1-1
cdr3_length: 15
clone_size: .
v_call: TRBV18
d_call: TRBD1
cdr3_aa: CASSPSGTGNTEAFF
cdr3_nt: TGTGCCAGCTCACCATCCGGGACAGGGAACACTGAAGCTTTCTTT

j_call: TRBJ2-1
cdr3_length: 16
clone_size: .
v_call: TRBV2
d_call: TRBD2
cdr3_aa: CASSGELAGYYNEQFF
cdr3_nt: TGTGCCAGCAGTGGCGAACTAGCGGGGTACTACAATGAGCAGTTCTTC

j_call: TRBJ1-2
cdr3_length: 16
clone_size: .
v_call: TRBV12-5
d_call: TRBD1
cdr3_aa: CASGSDRGLEGDGYTF
cdr3_nt: TGTGCTAGTGGTTCTGACAGGGGGCTTGAGGGGGATGGCTACACCTTC

j_call: TRBJ2-3
cdr3_length: 13
clone_size: .
v_call: TRBV30
d_call: .
cdr3_aa: CAWSVSVPDTQYF
cdr3_nt: TGTGCCTGGAGTGTATCGGTCCCAGATACGCAGTATTTT

j_call: TRBJ2-1
cdr3_length: 16
clone_size: .
v_call: TRBV5-1
d_call: TRBD2
cdr3_aa: CASSPRSGGSYNEQFF
cdr3_nt: TGCGCCAGCAGCCCCCGGAGCGGGGGCTCCTACAATGAGCAGTTCTTC

j_call: TRBJ1-2
cdr3_length: 15
clone_size: .
v_call: TRBV25-1
d_call: TRBD1
cdr3_aa: CASSDYRTGNYGYTF
cdr3_nt: TGTGCCAGCAGTGATTATCGGACAGGGAACTATGGCTACACCTTC

j_call: TRBJ1-4
cdr3_length: 17
clone_size: .
v_call: TRBV9
d_call: .
cdr3_aa: CASSALRGEGVIEKLFF
cdr3_nt: TGTGCCAGCAGCGCCCTCCGGGGGGAGGGGGTAATTGAAAAACTGTTTTTT

j_call: TRBJ1-3
cdr3_length: 14
clone_size: .
v_call: TRBV19
d_call: .
cdr3_aa: CATRQAASGNTIYF
cdr3_nt: TGTGCCACCAGACAGGCCGCTTCTGGAAACACCATATATTTT

j_call: TRBJ1-2
cdr3_length: 14
clone_size: .
v_call: TRBV2
d_call: .
cdr3_aa: CASSARTANYGYTF
cdr3_nt: TGTGCCAGCAGTGCCCGGACAGCGAACTATGGCTACACCTTC

j_call: TRBJ2-2
cdr3_length: 15
clone_size: .
v_call: TRBV11-2
d_call: TRBD2
cdr3_aa: CASRAAGGQIGELFF
cdr3_nt: TGTGCCAGCAGGGCAGCGGGGGGGCAGATCGGGGAGCTGTTTTTT

j_call: TRBJ1-3
cdr3_length: 16
clone_size: once
v_call: TRBV7-9
d_call: TRBD1
cdr3_aa: CASSLVGGGPGNTIYF
cdr3_nt: TGTGCCAGCAGCTTAGTCGGAGGGGGCCCTGGAAACACCATATATTTT

j_call: TRBJ1-3
cdr3_length: 14
clone_size: few
v_call: TRBV10-3
d_call: TRBD1
cdr3_aa: CAISPDREIDTIYF
cdr3_nt: TGTGCCATCAGTCCTGACAGGGAAATAGACACCATATATTTT

j_call: TRBJ1-1
cdr3_length: 13
clone_size: few
v_call: TRBV11-3
d_call: .
cdr3_aa: CASSELGGTEAFF
cdr3_nt: TGTGCCAGCAGCGAACTGGGAGGGACTGAAGCTTTCTTT

j_call: TRBJ1-2
cdr3_length: 14
clone_size: .
v_call: TRBV25-1
d_call: .
cdr3_aa: CASSEFLTGSGYTF
cdr3_nt: TGTGCCAGCAGTGAATTTTTAACGGGGAGTGGCTACACCTTC

j_call: TRBJ2-5
cdr3_length: 16
clone_size: .
v_call: TRBV12-5
d_call: TRBD1
cdr3_aa: CASGLVVRDREETQYF
cdr3_nt: TGTGCTAGTGGTTTGGTTGTTAGAGACAGGGAAGAGACCCAGTACTTC

j_call: TRBJ1-1
cdr3_length: 11
clone_size: .
v_call: TRBV30
d_call: .
cdr3_aa: CAYNSRGEAFF
cdr3_nt: TGTGCCTACAACAGTCGGGGGGAAGCTTTCTTT

j_call: TRBJ2-7
cdr3_length: 11
clone_size: .
v_call: TRBV20-1
d_call: .
cdr3_aa: CSASEGNEQYF
cdr3_nt: TGCAGTGCTTCCGAGGGTAACGAGCAGTACTTC